This T cell receptor (beta chain) was captured by sequencing in a study of cytomegalovirus exposure and HLA in healthy donors. Study results and limitations: Later analysis revealed greater clonal expansion in HLA-associated TCR beta chains than in equally common others. Published work reported that the classifier diagnosed cytomegalovirus status with high specificity and sensitivity. The study recorded over 150 TCR beta chains that were cytomegalovirus-associated.

A multiplex PCR was run with 60 Vbeta primers and 13 Jbeta primers. Assay: immunoSEQ multiplex PCR; the TCRdb copy retains only in-frame clones and omits some. The table shows fewer than 250,000 clones, with about 80% occurring only once. The CDR3 totals 15 residues. Germline CDR1 MNHEY, CDR2 SVGAGI. Comment on this clone: The target antigen is unknown. One end of the junction does not line up with germline, which may come from a read error.

Sequencing was carried out using PBMCs. The rearrangement links TRBV6-5 to TRBJ2-5, with a possible D match to TRBD1 (6 bases). This TCR derives from a man aged 35 to 55 in good health and CMV-seropositive. The CDR3 coding sequence is TGTGCCAGCAGTTACGATGAGACAGGACAAGGGACCCAGTACTTC. This encodes CASSYDETGQGTQYF.